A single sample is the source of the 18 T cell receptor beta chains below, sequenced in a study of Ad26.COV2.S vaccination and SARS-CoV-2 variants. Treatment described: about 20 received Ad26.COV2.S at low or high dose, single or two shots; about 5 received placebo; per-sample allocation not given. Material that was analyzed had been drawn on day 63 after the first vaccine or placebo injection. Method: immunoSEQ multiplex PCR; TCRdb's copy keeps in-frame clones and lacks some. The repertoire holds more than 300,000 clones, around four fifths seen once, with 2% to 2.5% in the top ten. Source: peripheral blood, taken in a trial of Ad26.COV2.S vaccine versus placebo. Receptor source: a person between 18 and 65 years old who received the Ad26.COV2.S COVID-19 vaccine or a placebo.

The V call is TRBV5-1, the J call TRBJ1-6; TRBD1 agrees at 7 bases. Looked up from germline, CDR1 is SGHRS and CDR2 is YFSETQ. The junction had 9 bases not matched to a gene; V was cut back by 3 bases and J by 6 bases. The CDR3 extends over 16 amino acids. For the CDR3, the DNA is TGCGCCAGCAGCTCGGGCTCCGGGACAGCTAATTCACCCCTCCACTTT. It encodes CASSSGSGTANSPLHF.

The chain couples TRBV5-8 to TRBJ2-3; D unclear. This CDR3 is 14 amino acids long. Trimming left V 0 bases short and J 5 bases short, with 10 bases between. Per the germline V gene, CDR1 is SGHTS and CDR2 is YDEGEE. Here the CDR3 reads CASSLVRLGDTQYF. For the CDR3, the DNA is TGTGCCAGCAGCTTGGTCAGGTTGGGAGATACGCAGTATTTT.

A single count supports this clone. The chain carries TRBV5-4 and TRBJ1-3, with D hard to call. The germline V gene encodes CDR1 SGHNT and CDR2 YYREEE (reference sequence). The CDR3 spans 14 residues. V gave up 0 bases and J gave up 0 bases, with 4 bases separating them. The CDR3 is CASSLAPSGNTIYF. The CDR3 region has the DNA TGTGCCAGCAGCTTGGCTCCCTCTGGAAACACCATATATTTT.

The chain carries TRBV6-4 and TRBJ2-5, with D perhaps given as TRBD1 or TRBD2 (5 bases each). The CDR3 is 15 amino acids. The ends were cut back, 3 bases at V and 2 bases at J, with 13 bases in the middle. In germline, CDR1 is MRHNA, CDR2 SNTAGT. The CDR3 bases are TGTGCCAGCAGTGAGAGGGACCCACCTCAAGAGACCCAGTACTTC. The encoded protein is CASSERDPPQETQYF.

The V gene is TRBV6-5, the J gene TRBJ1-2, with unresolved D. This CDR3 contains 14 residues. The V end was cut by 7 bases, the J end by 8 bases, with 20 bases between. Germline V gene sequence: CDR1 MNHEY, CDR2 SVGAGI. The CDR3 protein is CASTLRAGMSGYTF. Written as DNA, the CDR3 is TGTGCCAGCACCCTCAGAGCGGGAATGTCAGGCTACACCTTC.

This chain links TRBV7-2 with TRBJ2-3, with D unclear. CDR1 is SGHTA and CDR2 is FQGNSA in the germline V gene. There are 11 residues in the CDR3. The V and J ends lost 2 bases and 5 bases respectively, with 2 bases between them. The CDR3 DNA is TGTGCCAGCAGCTTATTAGATACGCAGTATTTT. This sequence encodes CASSLLDTQYF.

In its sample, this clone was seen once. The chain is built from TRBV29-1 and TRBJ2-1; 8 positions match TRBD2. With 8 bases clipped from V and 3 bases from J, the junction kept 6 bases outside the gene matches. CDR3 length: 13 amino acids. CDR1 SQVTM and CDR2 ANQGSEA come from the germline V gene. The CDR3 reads CSLGTSGYNEQFF. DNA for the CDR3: TGCAGCCTGGGAACTAGCGGCTACAATGAGCAGTTCTTC.

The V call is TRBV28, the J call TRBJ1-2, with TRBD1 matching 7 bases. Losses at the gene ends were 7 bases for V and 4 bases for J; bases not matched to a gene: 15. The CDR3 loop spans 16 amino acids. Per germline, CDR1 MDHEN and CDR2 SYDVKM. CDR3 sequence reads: CASTHTDGQAIYGYTF. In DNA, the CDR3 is TGTGCCAGCACCCACACCGATGGACAGGCGATCTATGGCTACACCTTC.

CDR3 loop: CSVGLTSGGATDTQYF. Here the CDR3 DNA reads TGCAGCGTTGGGCTGACTAGCGGGGGGGCGACCGATACGCAGTATTTT. V gene TRBV29-1 combines with J gene TRBJ2-3, with 14 bases fitting TRBD2. Unmatched junction bases numbered 9, after V lost 4 bases and J lost 6 bases. CDR3 size: 16 residues. Germline V CDR1 and CDR2: SQVTM, ANQGSEA.

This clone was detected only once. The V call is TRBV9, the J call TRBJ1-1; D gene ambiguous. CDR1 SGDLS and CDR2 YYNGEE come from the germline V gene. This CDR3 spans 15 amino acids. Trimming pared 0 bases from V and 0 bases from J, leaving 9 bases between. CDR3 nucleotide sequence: TGTGCCAGCAGCGTAGGGCGGGTCCTGAACACTGAAGCTTTCTTT. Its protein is CASSVGRVLNTEAFF.

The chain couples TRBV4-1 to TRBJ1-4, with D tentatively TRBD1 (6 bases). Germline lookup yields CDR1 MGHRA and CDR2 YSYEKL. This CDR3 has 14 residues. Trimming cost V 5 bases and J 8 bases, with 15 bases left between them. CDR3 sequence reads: CASSSPSTGEKLFF. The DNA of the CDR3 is TGCGCCAGCAGCTCTCCGTCGACAGGCGAAAAACTGTTTTTT.

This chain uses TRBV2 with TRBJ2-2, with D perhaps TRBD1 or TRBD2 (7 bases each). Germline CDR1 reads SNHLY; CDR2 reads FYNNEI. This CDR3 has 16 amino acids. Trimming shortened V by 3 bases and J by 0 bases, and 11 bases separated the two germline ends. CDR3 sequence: CASSEGGTANTGELFF. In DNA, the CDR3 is TGTGCCAGCAGTGAGGGGGGGACAGCGAACACCGGGGAGCTGTTTTTT. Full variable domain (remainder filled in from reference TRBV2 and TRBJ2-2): EPEVTQTPSHQVTQMGQEVILRCVPISNHLYFYWYRQILGQKVEFLVSFYNNEISEKSEIFDDQFSVERPDGSNFTLKIRSTKLEDSAMYFCASSEGGTANTGELFFGEGSRLTVL.

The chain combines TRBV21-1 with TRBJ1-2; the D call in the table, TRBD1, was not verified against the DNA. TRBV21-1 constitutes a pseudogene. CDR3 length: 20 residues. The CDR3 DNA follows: TGTGCCAGCAGCAAAGATAGTAAGACTAGGGACAGGGAGAGGAACTATGGCTACACCTTC. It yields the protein CASSKDSKTRDRERNYGYTF.

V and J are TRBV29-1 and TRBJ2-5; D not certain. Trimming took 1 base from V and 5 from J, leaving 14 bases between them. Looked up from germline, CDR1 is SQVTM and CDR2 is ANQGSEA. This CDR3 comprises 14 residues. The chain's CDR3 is CSVEGGGLGETQYF. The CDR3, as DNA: TGCAGCGTTGAAGGGGGTGGGTTAGGGGAGACCCAGTACTTC.

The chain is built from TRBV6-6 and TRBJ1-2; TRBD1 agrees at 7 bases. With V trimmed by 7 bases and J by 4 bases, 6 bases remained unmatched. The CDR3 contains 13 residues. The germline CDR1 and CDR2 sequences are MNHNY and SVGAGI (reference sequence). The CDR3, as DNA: TGTGCCAGCATGCCCCGGACAGGCTATGGCTACACCTTC. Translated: CASMPRTGYGYTF.

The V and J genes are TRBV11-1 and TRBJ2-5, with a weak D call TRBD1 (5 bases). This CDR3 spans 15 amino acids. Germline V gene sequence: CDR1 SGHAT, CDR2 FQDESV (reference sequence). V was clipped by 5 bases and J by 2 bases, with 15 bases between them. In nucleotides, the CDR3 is TGTGCCAGCAGCCTGGGGCAGACTTTACAAGAGACCCAGTACTTC. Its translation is CASSLGQTLQETQYF.

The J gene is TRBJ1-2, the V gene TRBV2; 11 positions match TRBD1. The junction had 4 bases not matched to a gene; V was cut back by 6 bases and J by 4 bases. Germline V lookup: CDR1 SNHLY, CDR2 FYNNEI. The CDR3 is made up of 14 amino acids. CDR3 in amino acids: CASSGTGGPYGYTF. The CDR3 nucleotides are TGTGCCAGCAGCGGGACAGGGGGGCCCTATGGCTACACCTTC. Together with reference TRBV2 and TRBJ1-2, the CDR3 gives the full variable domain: EPEVTQTPSHQVTQMGQEVILRCVPISNHLYFYWYRQILGQKVEFLVSFYNNEISEKSEIFDDQFSVERPDGSNFTLKIRSTKLEDSAMYFCASSGTGGPYGYTFGSGTRLTVV.

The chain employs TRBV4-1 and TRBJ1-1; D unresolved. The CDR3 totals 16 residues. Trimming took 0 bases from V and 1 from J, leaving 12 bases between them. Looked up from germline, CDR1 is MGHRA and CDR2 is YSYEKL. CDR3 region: CASSQEMSSPNTEAFF. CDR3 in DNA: TGCGCCAGCAGCCAAGAAATGAGCTCGCCGAACACTGAAGCTTTCTTT.